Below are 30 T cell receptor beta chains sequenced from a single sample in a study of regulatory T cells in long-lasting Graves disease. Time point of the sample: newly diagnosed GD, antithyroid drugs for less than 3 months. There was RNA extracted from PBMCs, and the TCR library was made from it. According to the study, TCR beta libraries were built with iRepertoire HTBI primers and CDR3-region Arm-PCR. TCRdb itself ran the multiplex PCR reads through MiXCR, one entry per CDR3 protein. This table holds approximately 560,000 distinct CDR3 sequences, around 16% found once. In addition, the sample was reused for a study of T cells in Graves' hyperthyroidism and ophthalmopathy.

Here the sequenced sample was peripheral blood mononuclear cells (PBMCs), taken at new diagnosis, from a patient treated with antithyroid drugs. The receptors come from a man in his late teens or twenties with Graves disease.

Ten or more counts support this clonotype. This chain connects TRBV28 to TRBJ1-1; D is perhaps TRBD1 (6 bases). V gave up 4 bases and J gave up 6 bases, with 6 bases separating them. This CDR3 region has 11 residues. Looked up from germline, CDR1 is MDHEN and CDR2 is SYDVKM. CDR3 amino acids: CASSWTAEAFF. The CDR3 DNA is TGTGCCAGCAGTTGGACAGCTGAAGCTTTCTTT.

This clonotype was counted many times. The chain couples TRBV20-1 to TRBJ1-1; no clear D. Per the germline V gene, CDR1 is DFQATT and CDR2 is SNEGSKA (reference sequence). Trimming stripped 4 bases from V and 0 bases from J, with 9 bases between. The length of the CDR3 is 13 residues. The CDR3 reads CSAMRGVNTEAFF. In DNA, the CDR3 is TGCAGTGCTATGCGGGGAGTGAACACTGAAGCTTTCTTT.

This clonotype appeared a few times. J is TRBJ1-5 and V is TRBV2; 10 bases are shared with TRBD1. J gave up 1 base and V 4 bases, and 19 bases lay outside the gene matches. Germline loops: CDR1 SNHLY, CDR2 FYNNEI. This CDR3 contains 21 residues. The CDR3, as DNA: TGTGCCAGCAGTGTCGGCTCGATTGGGACAGGGGCCCTCAGGAGCAATCAGCCCCAGCATTTT. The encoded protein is CASSVGSIGTGALRSNQPQHF.

This chain's CDR3 is CASSYSPRSDNSPLHF. CDR3 DNA sequence: TGTGCCAGCAGTTACTCCCCCCGGTCTGATAATTCACCCCTCCACTTT. The genes are TRBV6-9 and TRBJ1-6; D not certain. The germline gives CDR1 MNHGY, CDR2 SVAAGI. The CDR3 is 16 residues long. Deletions cut 3 bases from V and 5 bases from J, with 14 bases between.

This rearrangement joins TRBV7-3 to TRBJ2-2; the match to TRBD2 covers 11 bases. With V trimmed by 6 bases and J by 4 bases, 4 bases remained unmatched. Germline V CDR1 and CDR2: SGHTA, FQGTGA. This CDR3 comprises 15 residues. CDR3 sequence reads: CASRELAGGTGELFF. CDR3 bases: TGTGCCAGCAGGGAGCTAGCGGGAGGCACCGGGGAGCTGTTTTTT.

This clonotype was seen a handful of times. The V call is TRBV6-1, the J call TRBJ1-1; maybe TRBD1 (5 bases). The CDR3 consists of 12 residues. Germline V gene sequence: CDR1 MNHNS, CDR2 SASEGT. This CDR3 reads CVGRGLNTEAFF. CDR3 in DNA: TGTGTGGGACGGGGTTTGAACACTGAAGCTTTCTTT.

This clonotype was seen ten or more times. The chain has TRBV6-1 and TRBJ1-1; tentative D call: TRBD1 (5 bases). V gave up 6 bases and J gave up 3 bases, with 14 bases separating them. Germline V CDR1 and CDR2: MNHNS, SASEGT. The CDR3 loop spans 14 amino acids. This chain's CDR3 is CASRADNLHTEAFF. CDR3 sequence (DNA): TGTGCCAGCAGAGCGGACAACCTCCACACTGAAGCTTTCTTT.

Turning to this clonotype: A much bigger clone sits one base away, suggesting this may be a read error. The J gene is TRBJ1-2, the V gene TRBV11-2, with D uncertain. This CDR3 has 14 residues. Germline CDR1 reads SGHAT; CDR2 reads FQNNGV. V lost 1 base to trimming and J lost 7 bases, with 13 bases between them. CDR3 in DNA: TGTGCCAGCAGCTTAGCGGGCGGGAGACGTGGCTACACCTTC. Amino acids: CASSLAGGRRGYTF.

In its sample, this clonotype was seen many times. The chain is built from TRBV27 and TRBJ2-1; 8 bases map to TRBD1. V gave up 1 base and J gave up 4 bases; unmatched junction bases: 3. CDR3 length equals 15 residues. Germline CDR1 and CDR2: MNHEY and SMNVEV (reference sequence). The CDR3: CASSLLTGVYNEQFF. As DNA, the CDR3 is TGTGCCAGCAGTTTATTGACAGGGGTTTACAATGAGCAGTTCTTC.

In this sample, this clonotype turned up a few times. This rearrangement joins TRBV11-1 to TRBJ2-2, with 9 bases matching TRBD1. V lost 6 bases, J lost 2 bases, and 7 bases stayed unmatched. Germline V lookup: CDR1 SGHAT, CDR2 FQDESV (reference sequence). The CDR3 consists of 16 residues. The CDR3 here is CASSHYRGLNTGELFF. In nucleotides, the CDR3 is TGTGCCAGCAGTCATTACAGGGGGCTTAACACCGGGGAGCTGTTTTTT. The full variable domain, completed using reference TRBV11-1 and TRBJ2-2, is EAEVAQSPRYKITEKSQAVAFWCDPISGHATLYWYRQILGQGPELLVQFQDESVVDDSQLPKDRFSAERLKGVDSTLKIQPAELGDSAMYLCASSHYRGLNTGELFFGEGSRLTVL.

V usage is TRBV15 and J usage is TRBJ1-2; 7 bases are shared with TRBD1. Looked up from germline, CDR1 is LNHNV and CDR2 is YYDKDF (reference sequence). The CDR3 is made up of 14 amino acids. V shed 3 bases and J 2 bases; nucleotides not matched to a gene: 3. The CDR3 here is CATSRRTGNYGYTF. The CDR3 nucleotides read TGTGCCACCAGCAGGAGGACAGGCAACTATGGCTACACCTTC.

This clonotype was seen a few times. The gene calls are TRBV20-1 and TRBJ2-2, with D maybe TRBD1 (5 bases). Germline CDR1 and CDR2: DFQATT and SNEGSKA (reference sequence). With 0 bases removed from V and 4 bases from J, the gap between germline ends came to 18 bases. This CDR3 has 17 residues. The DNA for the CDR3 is TGCAGTGCTAGAGACCCCTCCCAGGGCGACCTCACCGGGGAGCTGTTTTTT. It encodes CSARDPSQGDLTGELFF.

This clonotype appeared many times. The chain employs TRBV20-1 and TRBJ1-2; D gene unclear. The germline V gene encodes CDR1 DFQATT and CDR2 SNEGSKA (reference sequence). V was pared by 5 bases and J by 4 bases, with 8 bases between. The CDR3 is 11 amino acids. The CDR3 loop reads CSARRGYGYTF. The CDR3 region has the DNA TGCAGTGCTCGCCGGGGCTATGGCTACACCTTC.

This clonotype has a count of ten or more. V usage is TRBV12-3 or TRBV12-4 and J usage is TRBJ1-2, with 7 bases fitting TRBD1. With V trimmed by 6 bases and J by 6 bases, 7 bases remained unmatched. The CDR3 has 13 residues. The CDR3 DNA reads TGTGCCAGCAGCCTGGGGACAGCCGATGGCTACACCTTC. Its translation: CASSLGTADGYTF.

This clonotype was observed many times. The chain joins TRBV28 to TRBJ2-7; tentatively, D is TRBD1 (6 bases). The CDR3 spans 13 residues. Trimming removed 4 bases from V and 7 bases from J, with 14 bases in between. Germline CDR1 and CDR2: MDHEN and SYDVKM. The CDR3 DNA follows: TGTGCCAGCAGTTCTGGACAGTCCTTTGAGCAGTACTTC. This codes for CASSSGQSFEQYF.

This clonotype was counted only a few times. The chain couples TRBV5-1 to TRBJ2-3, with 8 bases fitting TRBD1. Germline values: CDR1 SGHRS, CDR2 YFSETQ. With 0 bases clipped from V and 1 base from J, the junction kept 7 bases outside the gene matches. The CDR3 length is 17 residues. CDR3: CASSLAAGGGRTDTQYF. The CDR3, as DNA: TGCGCCAGCAGCTTGGCGGCAGGGGGCGGTCGCACAGATACGCAGTATTTT.

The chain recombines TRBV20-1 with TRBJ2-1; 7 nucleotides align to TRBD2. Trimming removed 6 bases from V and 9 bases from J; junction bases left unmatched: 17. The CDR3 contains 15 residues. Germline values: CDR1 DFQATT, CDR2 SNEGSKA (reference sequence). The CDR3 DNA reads TGCAGTGCCAATACACTAGTGGGAGGGCCCTCTGAGCAGTTCTTC. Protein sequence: CSANTLVGGPSEQFF.

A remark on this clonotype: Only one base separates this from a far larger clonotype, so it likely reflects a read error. For the CDR3, the DNA is TGTGCCAGCAGTCCCAATCCCCGGGTGTCGGGTGGTAATGAGCAGTACTTC. Its protein product is CASSPNPRVSGGNEQYF. This chain uses TRBV28 with TRBJ2-7; no clear D. The CDR3 contains 17 residues. Between the trimmed V and J ends, which lost 5 bases and 7 bases, there was a span of 27 bases. Germline V CDR1 and CDR2: MDHEN, SYDVKM.

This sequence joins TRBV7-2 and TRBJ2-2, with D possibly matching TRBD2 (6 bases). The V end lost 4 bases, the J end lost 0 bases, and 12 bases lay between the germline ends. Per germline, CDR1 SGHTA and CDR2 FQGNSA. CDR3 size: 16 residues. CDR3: CASSSRDSPNTGELFF. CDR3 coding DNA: TGTGCCAGCAGCTCCCGGGACTCGCCGAACACCGGGGAGCTGTTTTTT. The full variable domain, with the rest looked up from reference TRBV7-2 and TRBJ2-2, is GAGVSQSPSNKVTEKGKDVELRCDPISGHTALYWYRQSLGQGLEFLIYFQGNSAPDKSGLPSDRFSAERTGGSVSTLTIQRTQQEDSAVYLCASSSRDSPNTGELFFGEGSRLTVL.

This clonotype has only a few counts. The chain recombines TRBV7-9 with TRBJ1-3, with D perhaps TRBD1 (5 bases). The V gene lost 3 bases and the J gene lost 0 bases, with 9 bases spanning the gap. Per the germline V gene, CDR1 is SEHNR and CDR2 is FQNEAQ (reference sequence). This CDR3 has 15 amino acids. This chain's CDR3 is CASSFPGTSGNTIYF. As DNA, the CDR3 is TGTGCCAGCAGCTTCCCGGGGACCTCTGGAAACACCATATATTTT. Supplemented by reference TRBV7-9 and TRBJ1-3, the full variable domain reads DTGVSQNPRHKITKRGQNVTFRCDPISEHNRLYWYRQTLGQGPEFLTYFQNEAQLEKSRLLSDRFSAERPKGSFSTLEIQRTEQGDSAMYLCASSFPGTSGNTIYFGEGSWLTVV.

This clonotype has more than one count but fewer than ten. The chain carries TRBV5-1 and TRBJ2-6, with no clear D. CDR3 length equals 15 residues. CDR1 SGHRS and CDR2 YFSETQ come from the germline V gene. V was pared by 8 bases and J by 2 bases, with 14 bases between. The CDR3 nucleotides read TGCGCCAGTAGACCCTCGGAGACTGGGGCCAACGTCCTGACTTTC. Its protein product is CASRPSETGANVLTF.

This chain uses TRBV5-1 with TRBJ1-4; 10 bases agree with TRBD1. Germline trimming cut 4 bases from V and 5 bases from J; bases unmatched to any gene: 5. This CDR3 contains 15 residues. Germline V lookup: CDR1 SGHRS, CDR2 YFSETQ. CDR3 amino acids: CASSNRDRGNEKLFF. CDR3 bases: TGCGCCAGCAGCAATCGGGACAGGGGAAATGAAAAACTGTTTTTT. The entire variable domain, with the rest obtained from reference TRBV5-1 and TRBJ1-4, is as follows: KAGVTQTPRYLIKTRGQQVTLSCSPISGHRSVSWYQQTPGQGLQFLFEYFSETQRNKGNFPGRFSGRQFSNSRSEMNVSTLELGDSALYLCASSNRDRGNEKLFFGSGTQLSVL.

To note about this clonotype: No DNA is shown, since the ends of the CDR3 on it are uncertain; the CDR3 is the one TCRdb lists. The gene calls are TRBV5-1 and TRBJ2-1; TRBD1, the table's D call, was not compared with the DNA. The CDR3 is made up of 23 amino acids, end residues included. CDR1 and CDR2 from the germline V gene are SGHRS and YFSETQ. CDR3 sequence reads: CASSFYICSAGGAGKGIHNEQFF.

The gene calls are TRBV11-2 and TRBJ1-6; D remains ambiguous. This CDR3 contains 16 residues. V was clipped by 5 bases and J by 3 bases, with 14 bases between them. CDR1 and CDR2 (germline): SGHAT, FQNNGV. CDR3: CASSLLGSNYNSPLHF. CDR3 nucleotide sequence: TGTGCCAGCAGCCTCTTGGGCAGCAACTATAATTCACCCCTCCACTTT.

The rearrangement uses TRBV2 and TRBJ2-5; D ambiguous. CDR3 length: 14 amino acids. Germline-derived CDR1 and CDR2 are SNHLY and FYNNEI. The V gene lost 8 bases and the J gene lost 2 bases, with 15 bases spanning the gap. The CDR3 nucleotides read TGTGCCAGCGCTTGGGGTAACATACAAGAGACCCAGTACTTC. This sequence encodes CASAWGNIQETQYF.

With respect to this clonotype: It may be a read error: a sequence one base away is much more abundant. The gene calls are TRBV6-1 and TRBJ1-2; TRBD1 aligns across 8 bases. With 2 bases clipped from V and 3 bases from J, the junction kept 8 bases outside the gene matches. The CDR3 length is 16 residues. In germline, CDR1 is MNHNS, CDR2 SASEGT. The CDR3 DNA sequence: TGTGCCAGCAGTGAATTAACGGGACAGGCTGACTATGGCTACACCTTC. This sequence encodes CASSELTGQADYGYTF.

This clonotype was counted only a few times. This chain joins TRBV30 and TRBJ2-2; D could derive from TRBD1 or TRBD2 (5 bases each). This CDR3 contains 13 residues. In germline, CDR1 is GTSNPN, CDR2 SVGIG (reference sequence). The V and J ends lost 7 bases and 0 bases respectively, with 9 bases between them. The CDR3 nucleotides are TGTGCCTTCCAGGGACCGAACACCGGGGAGCTGTTTTTT. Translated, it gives CAFQGPNTGELFF.

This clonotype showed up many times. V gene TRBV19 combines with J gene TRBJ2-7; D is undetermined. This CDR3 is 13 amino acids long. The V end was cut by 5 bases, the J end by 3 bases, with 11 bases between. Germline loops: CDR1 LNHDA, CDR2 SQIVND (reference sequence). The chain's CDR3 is CASSPSGYYEQYF. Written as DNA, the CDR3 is TGTGCCAGTAGTCCCTCTGGCTACTACGAGCAGTACTTC.

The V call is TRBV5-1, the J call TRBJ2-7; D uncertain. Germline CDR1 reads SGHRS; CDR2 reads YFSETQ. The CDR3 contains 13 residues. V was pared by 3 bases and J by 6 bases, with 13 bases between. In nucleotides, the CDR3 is TGCGCCAGCAGCTGGGAAACGACCGGCGAGCAGTACTTC. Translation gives CASSWETTGEQYF.

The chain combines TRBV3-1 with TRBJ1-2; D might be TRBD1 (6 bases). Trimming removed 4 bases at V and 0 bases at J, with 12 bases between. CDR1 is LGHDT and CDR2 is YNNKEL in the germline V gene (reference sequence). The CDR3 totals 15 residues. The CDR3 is CASSPDSTANYGYTF. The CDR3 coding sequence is TGTGCCAGCAGCCCGGACAGCACTGCTAACTATGGCTACACCTTC.